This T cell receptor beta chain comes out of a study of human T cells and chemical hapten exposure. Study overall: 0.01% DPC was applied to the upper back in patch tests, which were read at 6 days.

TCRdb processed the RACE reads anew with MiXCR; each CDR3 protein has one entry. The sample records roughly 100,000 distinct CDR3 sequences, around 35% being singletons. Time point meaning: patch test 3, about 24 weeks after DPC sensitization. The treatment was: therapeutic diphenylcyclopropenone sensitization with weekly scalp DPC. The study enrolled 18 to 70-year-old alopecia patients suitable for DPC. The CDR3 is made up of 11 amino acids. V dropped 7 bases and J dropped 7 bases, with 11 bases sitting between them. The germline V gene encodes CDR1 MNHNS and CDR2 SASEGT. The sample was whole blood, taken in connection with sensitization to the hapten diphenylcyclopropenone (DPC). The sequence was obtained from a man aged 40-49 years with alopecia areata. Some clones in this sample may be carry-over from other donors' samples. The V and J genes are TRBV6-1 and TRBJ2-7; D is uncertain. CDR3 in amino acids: CASTELVEQYF. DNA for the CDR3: TGTGCCAGCACCGAGTTAGTGGAGCAGTACTTC.